The rows below give T cell receptor beta chains drawn from one sample of a study of T cell repertoires in cytomegalovirus infection. The antigens for these receptors are not known. TCRdb passed the reads through MiXCR, listing each CDR3 protein once. This table has approximately 730,000 distinct CDR3 sequences, around 32% appearing once. The sample was cultured PBMCs, taken from culture after CMV antigen stimulation. The receptors come from a human donor in good health (CMV status not recorded). Some clones in this sample may be carry-over from other donors' samples. The CDR3 runs from the conserved cysteine through the conserved F or W. The D gene is left open where the match is weak. The size entry is marked missing in some rows and otherwise reads once, few, many or a size class.

V gene: TRBV20-1
D gene: TRBD2
clone size: -
J gene: TRBJ2-1
CDR3 protein: CSASTSGRGDEQFF
CDR3 DNA: TGCAGTGCTAGTACTAGCGGGAGAGGAGATGAGCAGTTCTTC

V gene: TRBV20-1
D gene: TRBD2
clone size: -
J gene: TRBJ2-7
CDR3 protein: CSARGAGTSGTSYEQYF
CDR3 DNA: TGCAGTGCTAGAGGTGCCGGGACTAGCGGGACCTCCTACGAGCAGTACTTC

V gene: TRBV19
D gene: TRBD1
clone size: -
J gene: TRBJ2-1
CDR3 protein: CASSIRRGRGEQFF
CDR3 DNA: TGTGCCAGTAGTATCCGCAGGGGGCGCGGGGAGCAGTTCTTC

V gene: TRBV20-1
D gene: TRBD2
clone size: -
J gene: TRBJ2-5
CDR3 protein: CSAWTSEETQYF
CDR3 DNA: TGCAGTGCGTGGACTAGCGAGGAGACCCAGTACTTC

V gene: TRBV7-2
D gene: -
clone size: many
J gene: TRBJ2-1
CDR3 protein: CASSEPRDSYNEQFF
CDR3 DNA: TGTGCCAGTTCAGAACCTAGGGACTCCTACAATGAGCAGTTCTTC

V gene: TRBV18
D gene: TRBD1
clone size: -
J gene: TRBJ2-3
CDR3 protein: CASQRQGSTDTQYF
CDR3 DNA: TGTGCCAGCCAACGACAGGGGAGCACAGATACGCAGTATTTT

V gene: TRBV15
D gene: -
clone size: -
J gene: TRBJ1-5
CDR3 protein: CATSRPNQPQHF
CDR3 DNA: TGTGCCACCAGCAGACCCAATCAGCCCCAGCATTTT

V gene: TRBV5-1
D gene: -
clone size: -
J gene: TRBJ2-7
CDR3 protein: CASSSNHGTDNEQYF
CDR3 DNA: TGCGCCAGCAGCTCCAACCACGGGACTGACAACGAGCAGTACTTC

V gene: TRBV12-3/TRBV12-4
D gene: -
clone size: few
J gene: TRBJ2-7
CDR3 protein: CASSSAGTLLPEQYF
CDR3 DNA: TGTGCCAGCAGTTCCGCCGGGACGCTTCTTCCGGAGCAGTACTTC

V gene: TRBV11-2
D gene: TRBD2
clone size: few
J gene: TRBJ2-3
CDR3 protein: CASSSRRGGTTDTQYF
CDR3 DNA: TGTGCCAGCAGCTCCCGACGGGGGGGGACCACAGATACGCAGTATTTT

V gene: TRBV6-1
D gene: -
clone size: few
J gene: TRBJ2-1
CDR3 protein: CASSEALGLSVNEQFF
CDR3 DNA: TGTGCCAGCAGTGAAGCGCTCGGGTTGTCGGTCAATGAGCAGTTCTTC

V gene: TRBV20-1
D gene: -
clone size: few
J gene: TRBJ1-5
CDR3 protein: CSASSGEREPQHF
CDR3 DNA: TGCAGTGCGAGTTCAGGAGAAAGGGAGCCCCAGCATTTT

V gene: TRBV5-1
D gene: -
clone size: -
J gene: TRBJ2-5
CDR3 protein: CASSTGVPQETQYF
CDR3 DNA: TGCGCCAGCAGTACCGGGGTCCCCCAAGAGACCCAGTACTTC

V gene: TRBV6-2/TRBV6-3
D gene: TRBD1
clone size: -
J gene: TRBJ2-7
CDR3 protein: CASSYSRGSGEQYF
CDR3 DNA: TGTGCCAGCAGTTACTCCAGGGGGTCCGGCGAGCAGTACTTC

V gene: TRBV11-3
D gene: TRBD1
clone size: -
J gene: TRBJ1-1
CDR3 protein: CASSETGLSEAFF
CDR3 DNA: TGTGCCAGCAGCGAGACAGGGCTCTCTGAAGCTTTCTTT

V gene: TRBV7-2
D gene: -
clone size: -
J gene: TRBJ1-3
CDR3 protein: CASKPGEPEGSGNTIYF
CDR3 DNA: TGTGCCAGCAAGCCAGGTGAACCCGAGGGATCTGGAAACACCATATATTTT

V gene: TRBV20-1
D gene: TRBD1
clone size: -
J gene: TRBJ1-2
CDR3 protein: CSARARDRGDYGYTF
CDR3 DNA: TGCAGTGCTCGCGCCCGGGACAGGGGGGACTATGGCTACACCTTC

V gene: TRBV4-1
D gene: TRBD1
clone size: -
J gene: TRBJ2-3
CDR3 protein: CASSQESGTGDSTDTQYF
CDR3 DNA: TGCGCCAGCAGCCAAGAATCAGGGACAGGGGATAGCACAGATACGCAGTATTTT

V gene: TRBV20-1
D gene: -
clone size: -
J gene: TRBJ2-2
CDR3 protein: CSASASSNTGELFF
CDR3 DNA: TGCAGTGCTAGCGCTAGCTCGAACACCGGGGAGCTGTTTTTT